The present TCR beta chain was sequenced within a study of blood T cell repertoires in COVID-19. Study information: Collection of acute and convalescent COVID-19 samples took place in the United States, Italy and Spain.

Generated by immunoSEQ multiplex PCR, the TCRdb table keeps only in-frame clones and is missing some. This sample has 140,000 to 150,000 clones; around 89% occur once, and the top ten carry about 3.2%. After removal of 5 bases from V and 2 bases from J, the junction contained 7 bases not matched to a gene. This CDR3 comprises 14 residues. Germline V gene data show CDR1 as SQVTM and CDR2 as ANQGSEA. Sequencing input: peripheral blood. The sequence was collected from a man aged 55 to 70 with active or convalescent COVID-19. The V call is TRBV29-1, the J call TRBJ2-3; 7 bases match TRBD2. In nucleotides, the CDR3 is TGCAGCGTTCGGCGGGGGACGAACACAGATACGCAGTATTTT. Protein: CSVRRGTNTDTQYF.